One T cell receptor beta chain is described in this entry. Its antigen is unidentified. The data are from a study of shared clonotypes between healthy human individuals. The overall study: A couple of female and a few male donors aged 18 to 49 were enrolled. Three plates were used per donor for CD4 naive, three for CD4 memory, two for CD8 naive and one for CD8 memory. Study findings and constraints: Sorted-subset samples were not fully sequenced, rarefaction indicated. Estimated richness values were generally larger in naive subsets than in memory subsets.

Here immunoSEQ multiplex PCR was the method, and the copy in TCRdb shows in-frame clones only, minus some. The sample lists about 990,000 clones, about 80% occurring once. The germline gives CDR1 SGHAT, CDR2 FQDESV (reference sequence). The CDR3 extends over 16 amino acids. V trimming: 7 bases; J trimming: 4 bases; junction bases outside the gene matches: 8. The gene calls are TRBV11-1 and TRBJ2-2; 11 nucleotides align to TRBD2. This TCR came from a man younger than 30 in good health. Some clones in this sample may be carry-over from other donors' samples. The sample consisted of memory CD4+ T cells from PBMCs. Subset specified: CD45RA-negative fraction. For the CDR3, the DNA is TGTGCCAGCAATCAGGGACTAGCGGAACGCACCGGGGAGCTGTTTTTT. Translation gives CASNQGLAERTGELFF.